This is a list of T cell receptor beta chains from one sample in a study of shared clonotypes between healthy human individuals. Sequencing was performed with immunoSEQ multiplex PCR; in TCRdb, only in-frame clones are kept and a portion is missing. This sample has under 2,500,000 clones, with 90% to 97% found just once. What was sequenced was naive CD4+ T cells sorted from blood. The receptors come from a man younger than 30 in good health. CDR3s include the opening cysteine and the closing phenylalanine or tryptophan. A D gene is named only where the DNA matches it firmly. Rows may omit the clone size; those that give it use once, few, many or a size class.

>.|.|TRBV10-3|TRBJ2-5
TGTGCCATCTCGGAGGGAACCCAAGAGACCCAGTACTTC
CAISEGTQETQYF
>.|.|TRBV9|TRBJ2-3
TGTGCCAGCAGCACCACCGCGGGTCGGGGGGCCACAGATACGCAGTATTTT
CASSTTAGRGATDTQYF
>.|.|TRBV5-1|TRBJ1-6
TGCGCCAGCAGCTTTCAGGGCAGCTCCTATAATTCACCCCTCCACTTT
CASSFQGSSYNSPLHF
>.|.|TRBV28|TRBJ1-5
TGTGCCAGCAGACTGCTGGGGGGAGAGCCCCAGCATTTT
CASRLLGGEPQHF
>.|.|TRBV6-5|TRBJ2-1
TGTGCCAGCAGTTACTCATGGCTAGCAGGCTACAATGAGCAGTTCTTC
CASSYSWLAGYNEQFF
>.|.|TRBV14|TRBJ2-2
TGTGCCAGCAGCCAATTGGGGCCCTCTAGCCCGGGGGAGCTGTTTTTT
CASSQLGPSSPGELFF
>.|TRBD1|TRBV7-2|TRBJ1-2
TGTGCCAGCAGCTCCGACAGGGCCCAATCCTATGGCTACACCTTC
CASSSDRAQSYGYTF
>.|.|TRBV16|TRBJ1-2
TGTGCCAGCAGCCAATTGTCCGGGCTCGATCCTGGCTACACCTTC
CASSQLSGLDPGYTF
>.|.|TRBV21-1|TRBJ2-7
TGTGCCAGAGAGAGGAAGCAGTACTTC
CARERKQYF
>.|.|TRBV30|TRBJ1-1
TGTGCCTGGAGAGAGCAGGCGAACACTGAAGCTTTCTTT
CAWREQANTEAFF
>.|.|TRBV18|TRBJ2-3
TGTGCCAGCTCACAAAATGAGGGAGATACGCAGTATTTT
CASSQNEGDTQYF
>.|.|TRBV7-9|TRBJ2-3
TGTGCCAGCAGCTTCCCCAATATTGGTGGCGGAACTAGCACAGATACGCAGTATTTT
CASSFPNIGGGTSTDTQYF
>.|.|TRBV25-1|TRBJ1-1
TGTGCCAGCAGTGAATATTTTGGGGCAGGGGAGGACACTGAAGCTTTCTTT
CASSEYFGAGEDTEAFF
>.|.|TRBV27|TRBJ2-1
TGTGCCAGCAGTTTAGGGCCCACAGGGTATCCTTACAATGAGCAGTTCTTC
CASSLGPTGYPYNEQFF
>.|TRBD2|TRBV30|TRBJ2-1
TGTGCCTGGAGTAAGACTCGGACTAGCGGCTCCTACAATGAGCAGTTCTTC
CAWSKTRTSGSYNEQFF
>few|TRBD1|TRBV25-1|TRBJ1-6
TGTGCCAGCAGTCCGACCGGGACAGGGAATTCACCCCTCCACTTT
CASSPTGTGNSPLHF
>.|TRBD1|TRBV30|TRBJ1-2
TGTGCCTGGAGGCCGGACAGGGGGCATTGGAGCTATGGCTACACCTTC
CAWRPDRGHWSYGYTF
>.|.|TRBV18|TRBJ2-2
TGTGCCAGCTCACCATCTGCCACCGGGGAGCTGTTTTTT
CASSPSATGELFF
>.|.|TRBV10-2|TRBJ2-7
TGCGCCAGCAGTCAGGGAGGTCGCGAGCAGTACTTC
CASSQGGREQYF
>few|.|TRBV5-1|TRBJ2-7
TGCGCCAGCAGCTTACAGGACTCCTACGAGCAGTACTTC
CASSLQDSYEQYF
>.|TRBD1|TRBV11-2|TRBJ2-5
TGTGCCAGCAGCTCCGGGACAGCCCGGTACTTC
CASSSGTARYF
>.|.|TRBV18|TRBJ2-7
TGTGCCAGCTCAGTCAGGGAAGCCGAGCAGTACTTC
CASSVREAEQYF
>.|.|TRBV9|TRBJ2-7
TGTGCCAGCAGCGTACTGGACTCCGCCTACGAGCAGTACTTC
CASSVLDSAYEQYF
>.|TRBD1|TRBV2|TRBJ1-1
TGTGCCAGCATTGGGGACAGGACTGAAGCTTTCTTT
CASIGDRTEAFF
>.|.|TRBV11-2|TRBJ2-7
TGTGCCAGCAGCTTAGTAGGGGCCGCCTACGAGCAGTACTTC
CASSLVGAAYEQYF
>.|TRBD1|TRBV30|TRBJ2-3
TGTGCCTGGAGTGAGGGAACAGGGGGGCCAGATACGCAGTATTTT
CAWSEGTGGPDTQYF
>.|TRBD1|TRBV5-1|TRBJ1-5
TGCGCCAGCAGCTGGACAGGGAACCAGCCCCAGCATTTT
CASSWTGNQPQHF
>.|.|TRBV6-6|TRBJ2-4
TGTGCCAGCAGTAAGCTGGATCCAGGGAACATTCAGTACTTC
CASSKLDPGNIQYF
>.|.|TRBV5-1|TRBJ2-7
TGCGCCAGCAGCCCGGAAGGGACAAGCTCCTACGAGCAGTACTTC
CASSPEGTSSYEQYF
>once|.|TRBV15|TRBJ1-2
TGTGCCACCAGCCCCCAAAGGGGGACTAGTGGCTACACCTTC
CATSPQRGTSGYTF
>.|.|TRBV30|TRBJ1-6
TGTGCCTGGAAGGCGCTACTGTGGGATTCACCCCTCCACTTT
CAWKALLWDSPLHF
>.|.|TRBV6-5|TRBJ2-1
TGTGCCAGCAGCCGGGGTGATGAGCAGTTCTTC
CASSRGDEQFF
>.|.|TRBV30|TRBJ2-7
TGTGCCTGGTCCCCCGACAGCTACGAGCAGTACTTC
CAWSPDSYEQYF
>.|TRBD2|TRBV7-7|TRBJ2-1
TGTGCTAGCAGCTTTACTAGCGGGGGACTCAATGAGCAGTTCTTC
CASSFTSGGLNEQFF
>.|.|TRBV10-2|TRBJ1-6
TGCGCCAGCCTCGGGGGGCAGGACTACTCCTATAATTCACCCCTCCACTTT
CASLGGQDYSYNSPLHF
>.|TRBD2|TRBV7-9|TRBJ2-1
TGTGCCAGCAGCTTCAGACTAGCAGCAGACAATGAGCAGTTCTTC
CASSFRLAADNEQFF
>.|.|TRBV19|TRBJ1-3
TGTGCCAGTAGCCTGACCGGTTTCGGCTCTGGAAACACCATATATTTT
CASSLTGFGSGNTIYF
>.|.|TRBV16|TRBJ2-2
TGTGCCAGCAGCCAATTTGGGGGCGCGAACACCGGGGAGCTGTTTTTT
CASSQFGGANTGELFF
>.|TRBD1|TRBV9|TRBJ2-6
TGTGCCAGCAGCGCGGGACAGGGAAGCTCTGGGGCCAACGTCCTGACTTTC
CASSAGQGSSGANVLTF
>.|TRBD1|TRBV5-1|TRBJ2-7
TGCGCCAGCCGACAGGGGGGTTACGAGCAGTACTTC
CASRQGGYEQYF
>.|TRBD1|TRBV6-5|TRBJ1-2
TGTGCCAGCAGTTACAGGACAGGGGGCTATGGCTACACCTTC
CASSYRTGGYGYTF
>.|.|TRBV10-3|TRBJ2-3
TGTGCCATCAGTGAGGGGGGAGGCACAGATACGCAGTATTTT
CAISEGGGTDTQYF
>.|TRBD1|TRBV5-4|TRBJ1-3
TGTGCCAGCAGCTTAATCGACAGGGAACCCGCTGGAAACACCATATATTTT
CASSLIDREPAGNTIYF
>.|.|TRBV12-2|TRBJ1-2
TGTGCAAGTCGCTTATGGACAGGGAATAACTATGGCTACACCTTC
CASRLWTGNNYGYTF
>.|.|TRBV30|TRBJ1-1
TGTGCCTGGAGCGACACAGTCAACACTGAAGCTTTCTTT
CAWSDTVNTEAFF
>.|TRBD1|TRBV11-3|TRBJ2-1
TGTGCCAGCAGCTTAAACAGGGGGAGTTACAATGAGCAGTTCTTC
CASSLNRGSYNEQFF